The text below deals with one T cell receptor beta chain. Its antigen is undetermined. This sample stems from a study of OX40 agonist ivuxolimab in advanced cancers. Broader study findings: With doses of 0.1 to 3.0 mg/kg, CD4+ and CD8+ blood T cells had undergone clonal expansion by week 6.

Per the germline V gene, CDR1 is SGHDT and CDR2 is YYEEEE. V lost 4 bases, J lost 3 bases, and 3 bases stayed unmatched. The CDR3 runs to 14 residues. The repertoire was sequenced with immunoSEQ multiplex PCR; TCRdb's copy has only in-frame clones and lacks some. The repertoire holds about 58,000 clones, with over 75% as singletons. The sample in question was CD4+ or CD8+ T cells sorted from blood, obtained in a trial of the OX40 agonist ivuxolimab. This sequence joins TRBV5-6 and TRBJ2-7; 11 nucleotides match TRBD1. The receptor was derived from an adult with an advanced solid tumor such as melanoma, head and neck, liver or kidney cancer. CDR3 sequence: CASSHGTGGYEQYF. The CDR3 DNA reads TGTGCCAGCAGCCACGGGACAGGGGGCTACGAGCAGTACTTC.